The 32 T cell receptor beta chains reported below all come from one sample, sequenced in a study of blood T cell repertoires in COVID-19. Profiling relied on immunoSEQ multiplex PCR, and the TCRdb table lists in-frame clones only, not all of them. There are 150,000 to 200,000 clones in the sample; about 88% occur only once, and roughly 2.9% lies in the top ten. Input material: peripheral blood. The receptors here all came from a woman between 25 and 40 years old with active or convalescent COVID-19.

This clone showed up just once. CDR3 residues: CASSNGQGETGELFF. Here the CDR3 DNA reads TGTGCCAGCAGCAACGGACAGGGGGAAACCGGGGAGCTGTTTTTT. The V gene is TRBV7-9, the J gene TRBJ2-2, with 10 bases identical to TRBD1. This CDR3 region has 15 residues. The V gene's germline CDR1 is SEHNR and CDR2 FQNEAQ (reference sequence). The junction had 5 bases not matched to a gene; V was cut back by 5 bases and J by 5 bases.

The chain joins TRBV7-9 to TRBJ2-7; no clear D. The length of the CDR3 is 12 residues. V was shortened by 5 bases and J by 4 bases, with 9 bases between the two germline ends. Per germline, CDR1 SEHNR and CDR2 FQNEAQ (reference sequence). In DNA form, the CDR3 reads TGTGCCAGCAGCACCCCCGGGTACGAGCAGTACTTC. Protein sequence: CASSTPGYEQYF.

This clone was found a few times. The CDR3 nucleotides are TGTGCCAGCAGCACCCTGACAGGGGGCAATTCACCCCTCCACTTT. Translated, it gives CASSTLTGGNSPLHF. The chain couples TRBV9 to TRBJ1-6, with 10 bases identical to TRBD1. Germline loops: CDR1 SGDLS, CDR2 YYNGEE. The J segment lost 7 bases and the V segment lost 4 bases, leaving 5 bases of the junction unmatched. This CDR3 is 15 amino acids long.

V is TRBV4-2 and J is TRBJ1-5; 7 bases fit TRBD1. The CDR3 runs to 15 residues. The V segment lost 1 base and the J segment 7 bases; nucleotides outside the gene matches: 7. The germline V gene has CDR1 LGHNA and CDR2 YNFKEQ. CDR3 amino acids: CASSQVKGARQPQHF. The DNA for the CDR3 is TGTGCCAGCAGCCAAGTTAAGGGGGCGAGACAGCCCCAGCATTTT.

The chain has TRBV2 and TRBJ1-1; TRBD1 matches at 7 bases. This CDR3 contains 15 residues. The junction had 8 bases not matched to a gene; V was cut back by 6 bases and J by 1 base. Germline loops: CDR1 SNHLY, CDR2 FYNNEI. DNA of the CDR3: TGTGCCAGCAGGAGGGACAGAAATACGAACACTGAAGCTTTCTTT. Its translation is CASRRDRNTNTEAFF.

The chain recombines TRBV7-9 with TRBJ2-5; 8 bases match TRBD1. Germline CDR1 is SEHNR and CDR2 is FQNEAQ (reference sequence). Trimming removed 5 bases from V and 4 bases from J; junction bases left unmatched: 3. This CDR3 region has 13 residues. CDR3 amino acids: CASSRTGLETQYF. The CDR3 nucleotides read TGTGCCAGCAGCCGGACAGGGCTAGAGACCCAGTACTTC.

The CDR3 reads CASSAPGQGAPGNTIYF. The CDR3 DNA reads TGTGCCAGCAGCGCACCGGGACAGGGGGCCCCTGGAAACACCATATATTTT. V and J are TRBV5-6 and TRBJ1-3; TRBD1 matches at 12 bases. V shed 4 bases, J shed 2 bases, and the junction held 7 bases outside the gene matches. Germline CDR1 reads SGHDT; CDR2 reads YYEEEE. CDR3 size: 17 residues.

J is TRBJ2-7 and V is TRBV7-9; possibly TRBD2 for D (5 bases). The CDR3 is 16 residues long. The germline V gene has CDR1 SEHNR and CDR2 FQNEAQ (reference sequence). V was pared by 1 base and J by 5 bases, with 18 bases between. CDR3 sequence reads: CASSLVAGAAGNEQYF. CDR3 in DNA: TGTGCCAGCAGCTTAGTTGCCGGAGCGGCCGGCAACGAGCAGTACTTC.

A single count supports this clone. V gene TRBV5-5 combines with J gene TRBJ1-2, with D possibly being TRBD1 (5 bases). The V end was cut by 1 base, the J end by 5 bases, with 15 bases between. Germline CDR1 SGHKS, CDR2 YYEKEE (reference sequence). CDR3 size: 15 residues. The CDR3 protein is CASSLRGSDRYGYTF. CDR3 nucleotide sequence: TGTGCCAGCAGCTTGCGGGGGTCGGACCGTTATGGCTACACCTTC. Drawing the rest from reference TRBV5-5 and TRBJ1-2, the complete variable domain is DAGVTQSPTHLIKTRGQQVTLRCSPISGHKSVSWYQQVLGQGPQFIFQYYEKEERGRGNFPDRFSARQFPNYSSELNVNALLLGDSALYLCASSLRGSDRYGYTFGSGTRLTVV.

CDR3 region: CASSGDRGEQYF. The DNA of the CDR3 is TGTGCCAGCAGCGGAGACAGAGGAGAGCAGTACTTC. The V gene is TRBV9, the J gene TRBJ2-7; tentatively, D is TRBD1 (5 bases). The germline V gene has CDR1 SGDLS and CDR2 YYNGEE. With 3 bases removed from V and 7 bases from J, the gap between germline ends came to 11 bases. There are 12 residues in the CDR3.

This chain uses TRBV11-2 with TRBJ2-5; 7 bases are shared with TRBD1. CDR1 and CDR2 from the germline V gene are SGHAT and FQNNGV. The CDR3 is 17 amino acids. The ends lost 1 base at V and 5 bases at J; junction bases unmatched: 13. This chain's CDR3 is CASSLGRTGVTWETQYF. CDR3 sequence (DNA): TGTGCCAGCAGCTTAGGCCGCACAGGGGTAACTTGGGAGACCCAGTACTTC.

CDR3 protein: CASSDNGQGLMNTEAFF. The DNA of the CDR3 is TGTGCCAGCAGTGACAATGGACAGGGGCTTATGAACACTGAAGCTTTCTTT. The chain carries TRBV28 and TRBJ1-1, with TRBD1 matching over 9 bases. The CDR3 consists of 17 residues. Germline CDR1 reads MDHEN; CDR2 reads SYDVKM. Unmatched junction bases numbered 10, after V lost 5 bases and J lost 0 bases. Combining the CDR3 with reference TRBV28 and TRBJ1-1 gives the whole variable domain DVKVTQSSRYLVKRTGEKVFLECVQDMDHENMFWYRQDPGLGLRLIYFSYDVKMKEKGDIPEGYSVSREKKERFSLILESASTNQTSMYLCASSDNGQGLMNTEAFFGQGTRLTVV.

The chain couples TRBV18 to TRBJ1-5; D not resolved. V dropped 3 bases and J dropped 4 bases, with 16 bases sitting between them. Germline V gene lookup returns CDR1 KGHSH and CDR2 LQKENI. CDR3 length: 16 residues. CDR3 nucleotides: TGTGCCAGCTCACCCCAATCGACATCTATGAATCAGCCCCAGCATTTT. Its protein product is CASSPQSTSMNQPQHF.

The chain has TRBV18 and TRBJ1-1, with 9 bases lining up with TRBD1. CDR1 KGHSH and CDR2 LQKENI come from the germline V gene. This CDR3 is built from 16 residues. Trimming took 4 bases from V and 5 from J; bases not matched to a gene: 11. DNA of the CDR3: TGTGCCAGCTCACAACGTCCGGGACAGGGATTTACTGAAGCTTTCTTT. Protein product: CASSQRPGQGFTEAFF.

V usage is TRBV7-9 and J usage is TRBJ2-7; 7 nucleotides agree with TRBD1. The CDR3 extends over 14 amino acids. J gave up 5 bases and V 5 bases, and 9 bases lay outside the gene matches. CDR1 and CDR2 (germline): SEHNR, FQNEAQ (reference sequence). CDR3 protein: CASSPTMTGNEQYF. CDR3 coding DNA: TGTGCCAGCAGCCCTACGATGACAGGGAACGAGCAGTACTTC.

The chain recombines TRBV6-5 with TRBJ2-7, with TRBD1 as a possible D gene (5 bases). This CDR3 is 12 amino acids long. The germline CDR1 and CDR2 sequences are MNHEY and SVGAGI. V shed 5 bases and J shed 6 bases, with 11 bases lying between them. The CDR3 nucleotides are TGTGCCAGCAGTCCCCAAGGGGTCGAGCAGTACTTC. Translating gives CASSPQGVEQYF.

The rearrangement uses TRBV6-4 and TRBJ1-5, with 7 bases that match TRBD1. Germline CDR1 reads MRHNA; CDR2 reads SNTAGT. The CDR3 covers 14 residues. After removal of 5 bases from V and 2 bases from J, the junction contained 3 bases not matched to a gene. This CDR3 is CASSQGTGNQPQHF. CDR3 bases: TGTGCCAGCAGTCAGGGGACAGGCAATCAGCCCCAGCATTTT.

V is TRBV30 and J is TRBJ1-5; maybe TRBD1 (6 bases). This CDR3 comprises 14 residues. Germline CDR1 is GTSNPN and CDR2 is SVGIG (reference sequence). V was pared by 2 bases and J by 2 bases, with 10 bases between. CDR3 region: CAWSSGHRNQPQHF. Here the CDR3 DNA reads TGTGCCTGGAGTTCGGGACACCGCAATCAGCCCCAGCATTTT.

The chain employs TRBV15 and TRBJ1-1, with unresolved D. CDR3 length equals 15 residues. CDR1 LNHNV and CDR2 YYDKDF come from the germline V gene (reference sequence). V shed 1 base and J shed 0 bases, with 9 bases lying between them. This CDR3 is CATSRGVRMNTEAFF. In nucleotides, the CDR3 is TGTGCCACCAGCAGAGGAGTCAGGATGAACACTGAAGCTTTCTTT.

The chain recombines TRBV28 with TRBJ2-1; the match to TRBD2 covers 10 bases. CDR1 is MDHEN, CDR2 SYDVKM, per germline. The CDR3 totals 15 residues. The J segment lost 7 bases and the V segment lost 6 bases, leaving 9 bases of the junction unmatched. CDR3 sequence (DNA): TGTGCCAGCAGCCCTTGGACTAGCGGAAAAAATGAGCAGTTCTTC. This gives the protein CASSPWTSGKNEQFF.

The chain combines TRBV5-4 with TRBJ1-1; no firm D call. This CDR3 comprises 13 residues. The V gene's germline CDR1 is SGHNT and CDR2 YYREEE (reference sequence). Trimming removed 4 bases from V and 0 bases from J, with 7 bases in between. In DNA form, the CDR3 reads TGTGCCAGCAGCCCTCGGGTGAACACTGAAGCTTTCTTT. The encoded protein is CASSPRVNTEAFF.

V gene TRBV7-9 combines with J gene TRBJ1-3; 10 nucleotides line up with TRBD1. Germline values: CDR1 SEHNR, CDR2 FQNEAQ (reference sequence). The junction had 6 bases not matched to a gene; V was cut back by 6 bases and J by 4 bases. The CDR3 has 15 amino acids. The CDR3 reads CASRSGTGEGNTIYF. CDR3 coding DNA: TGTGCCAGCAGATCGGGGACAGGGGAAGGAAACACCATATATTTT.

The chain has TRBV3-1 (or the pseudogene TRBV3-2) and TRBJ2-2; D might be TRBD2 (5 bases). CDR1 and CDR2 from the germline V gene are LGHDT and YNNKEL (reference sequence). The CDR3 extends over 14 amino acids. The V gene lost 2 bases and the J gene lost 2 bases, with 6 bases spanning the gap. CDR3 sequence (DNA): TGTGCCAGCAGCCAACTAGCCAACACCGGGGAGCTGTTTTTT. Encoded protein: CASSQLANTGELFF.

The genes are TRBV28 and TRBJ2-3, with 12 bases matching TRBD1. Germline V gene lookup returns CDR1 MDHEN and CDR2 SYDVKM. The J segment lost 6 bases and the V segment lost 6 bases, leaving 10 bases of the junction unmatched. The CDR3 is 16 amino acids. The CDR3 DNA sequence: TGTGCCAGCAGCCGAGGGACAGGGGGCATATCGGATACGCAGTATTTT. This gives the protein CASSRGTGGISDTQYF.

The rearrangement joins TRBV10-2 to TRBJ2-1; the D gene is possibly TRBD2 (6 bases). This CDR3 comprises 14 residues. V was shortened by 5 bases and J by 0 bases, with 8 bases between the two germline ends. Germline assignment: CDR1 WSHSY and CDR2 SAAADI. CDR3 DNA: TGCGCCAGCAGTCGGGAGAACTCCTACAATGAGCAGTTCTTC. This gives the protein CASSRENSYNEQFF.

The chain combines TRBV27 with TRBJ2-5, with 7 bases that match TRBD2. The CDR3 runs to 14 residues. Germline V gene data show CDR1 as MNHEY and CDR2 as SMNVEV (reference sequence). J lost 5 bases, V lost 3 bases, and 6 bases had no gene match. CDR3 loop: CASSFLGGDETQYF. The CDR3 bases are TGTGCCAGCAGTTTCTTGGGGGGGGACGAGACCCAGTACTTC.

The V gene is TRBV11-3, the J gene TRBJ1-4; TRBD1 aligns across 7 bases. Germline V gives CDR1 SGHNT, CDR2 YENEEA. V lost 4 bases, J lost 4 bases, and 6 bases stayed unmatched. The CDR3 has 15 amino acids. The CDR3 spells CASSSGTVLNEKLFF. Here the CDR3 DNA reads TGTGCCAGCAGCTCTGGGACAGTCCTTAATGAAAAACTGTTTTTT.

This rearrangement joins TRBV15 to TRBJ2-1; 9 nucleotides line up with TRBD2. CDR1 LNHNV and CDR2 YYDKDF come from the germline V gene (reference sequence). Unmatched junction bases numbered 7, after V lost 11 bases and J lost 5 bases. The CDR3 length is 13 residues. CDR3 in amino acids: CALSSGRNNEQFF. Here the CDR3 DNA reads TGTGCCTTGTCGAGCGGGAGGAACAATGAGCAGTTCTTC.

In DNA, the CDR3 is TGTGCCAGCTCACCACCACTTCAGGGACAGGGGAATGAAAAACTGTTTTTT. The encoded protein is CASSPPLQGQGNEKLFF. The chain employs TRBV18 and TRBJ1-4; 10 nucleotides agree with TRBD1. There are 17 residues in the CDR3. Germline-derived CDR1 and CDR2 are KGHSH and LQKENI. J was trimmed by 5 bases and V by 0 bases; bases with no gene match: 6. Complete variable domain (other parts from reference TRBV18 and TRBJ1-4): NAGVMQNPRHLVRRRGQEARLRCSPMKGHSHVYWYRQLPEEGLKFMVYLQKENIIDESGMPKERFSAEFPKEGPSILRIQQVVRGDSAAYFCASSPPLQGQGNEKLFFGSGTQLSVL.

This clone was seen a single time. The V call is TRBV6-4, the J call TRBJ2-3, with D unresolved. Per germline, CDR1 MRHNA and CDR2 SNTAGT. The CDR3 is 13 residues long. V lost 2 bases and J 4 bases, leaving 7 bases between the germline ends. The CDR3 reads CASSDVPADTQYF. CDR3 DNA: TGTGCCAGCAGTGACGTGCCGGCAGATACGCAGTATTTT.

This clone was picked up a small number of times. V gene TRBV9 combines with J gene TRBJ2-1; TRBD2 agrees at 12 bases. V lost 5 bases, J lost 8 bases, and 11 bases stayed unmatched. Germline-derived CDR1 and CDR2 are SGDLS and YYNGEE. This CDR3 is built from 16 residues. CDR3 bases: TGTGCCAGCAGTGCCCCTCTAGCGGGGGGGCCCCATGAGCAGTTCTTC. Protein sequence: CASSAPLAGGPHEQFF.

The chain carries TRBV6-2 or TRBV6-3 and TRBJ2-7; D possibly corresponds to TRBD2 (6 bases). The germline V gene encodes CDR1 MNHEY and CDR2 SVGEGT. V lost 6 bases and J 4 bases, leaving 13 bases between the germline ends. The CDR3 contains 13 residues. The CDR3 nucleotides are TGTGCCAGCAGCCCGGGACTTACTTACGAGCAGTACTTC. It encodes CASSPGLTYEQYF.